This TCR beta chain was identified in a study of early T cells in non-severe SARS-CoV-2 infection. Study-level information: The authors sequenced bulk RNA from unsorted whole blood, leaving chains unpaired. Whole-study findings and limits: VDJdb matches were skewed toward anti-spike CD8 T cell responses.

This clonotype showed up just a few times. Its matching antigen is unknown. Per the germline V gene, CDR1 is DFQATT and CDR2 is SNEGSKA (reference sequence). The CDR3 consists of 12 residues. V was shortened by 6 bases and J by 7 bases, with 16 bases between the two germline ends. Attachment of unique molecular identifiers to individual cDNA molecules was performed. TCRdb used MiXCR to reprocess the 5' RACE reads, holding one entry per CDR3 protein. The sample lists about 69,000 distinct CDR3 sequences, about an eighth seen once, with under 7% in the top ten. The TCR sequence derives from an adult who was a healthcare worker with PCR-confirmed SARS-CoV-2 infection or an uninfected control (not recorded which). The source was whole blood, collected at baseline. The V gene is TRBV20-1, the J gene TRBJ2-7; the D gene is possibly TRBD2 (6 bases). CDR3 amino acids: CSARDLLLEQYF. The CDR3 region has the DNA TGCAGTGCGCGGGACCTCCTCTTAGAGCAGTACTTC.